These T cell receptor beta chains were read from a single sample in a study of a mutant IDH1 vaccine in newly diagnosed glioma. Here immunoSEQ multiplex PCR was the method, and the copy in TCRdb shows in-frame clones only, minus some. The sample yields some 36,000 clones, roughly 76% seen once. What these receptors recognize is not known. The starting material was PBMCs, obtained from a glioma patient whose treatment included an IDH1 peptide vaccine. All receptors come from a man over 45 with glioma. The CDR3 runs from the conserved cysteine through the conserved F or W. The D gene is left open where the match is weak. Some rows mark clone size as missing; the rest say once, few, many or name a class of expanded clone.

J gene,V gene,D gene,clone size,CDR3 DNA,CDR3 protein
TRBJ2-1,TRBV25-1,.,.,TGTGCCAGCAGTGAAACTGGACCTAGTGAGCAGTTCTTC,CASSETGPSEQFF
TRBJ1-5,TRBV6-6,TRBD1,.,TGTGCCAGCACCCCGACAGGGGCTCAGCCCCAGCATTTT,CASTPTGAQPQHF
TRBJ2-5,TRBV7-9,.,.,TGTGCCAGCAGCCTAAGCCAAGGAGGGCGGGAGACCCAGTACTTC,CASSLSQGGRETQYF
TRBJ1-1,TRBV19,TRBD1,.,TGTGCCAGTAGGGGGACAGATCACACTGAAGCTTTCTTT,CASRGTDHTEAFF
TRBJ2-5,TRBV7-2,TRBD2,few,TGTGCCAGCAGCTCCCTGGGGGGGTCGGAGACCCAGTACTTC,CASSSLGGSETQYF
TRBJ2-1,TRBV11-3,.,.,TGTGCCAGCAGCTTAAAGGACTGGCGAGACTCCTACAATGAGCAGTTCTTC,CASSLKDWRDSYNEQFF
TRBJ1-5,TRBV7-2,.,.,TGTGCCAGCAGCTTAGGTGGTCGGAATCAGCCCCAGCATTTT,CASSLGGRNQPQHF
TRBJ1-1,TRBV7-2,TRBD1,few,TGTGCCAGCAGCCCTACAGGGGGAGGGACTGAAGCTTTCTTT,CASSPTGGGTEAFF
TRBJ2-7,TRBV6-6,.,once,TGTGCCAGCAGCCCTACCGTACCAGGGCCCTACGAGCAGTACTTC,CASSPTVPGPYEQYF
TRBJ2-3,TRBV13,.,.,TGTGCCAGCAGCGAGGACCCCGGTACGCAGTATTTT,CASSEDPGTQYF
TRBJ2-7,TRBV27,TRBD1,.,TGTGCCAGCAGTTTATCCATGGGACAGGGGTTTGGGGAGCAGTACTTC,CASSLSMGQGFGEQYF
TRBJ1-3,TRBV19,.,.,TGTGCCAGCAAACCCACCCGGGCCCTCGGTCTCACGGGAAACACCATATATTTT,CASKPTRALGLTGNTIYF
TRBJ1-5,TRBV28,.,.,TGTGCCAGCAGGCCGTCGACAGTTAGCAATCAGCCCCAGCATTTT,CASRPSTVSNQPQHF
TRBJ2-3,TRBV15,.,.,TGTGCCACCAGCAGGGCTAAGCAGGTGACGCAGTATTTT,CATSRAKQVTQYF
TRBJ1-4,TRBV2,.,.,TGTGCCAGCGGGGCAGGTAGTCGTGAAAAACTGTTTTTT,CASGAGSREKLFF
TRBJ1-6,TRBV28,.,.,TGTGCCAGCAGTTCTTGGCAACAGAATAATTCACCCCTCCACTTT,CASSSWQQNNSPLHF
TRBJ1-5,TRBV6-1,TRBD1,few,TGTGCCAGCAGTGAAGGGGCGGGGACAGGGCATCAGCCCCAGCATTTT,CASSEGAGTGHQPQHF
TRBJ1-1,TRBV5-1,TRBD1,few,TGCGCCAGCAGCGAGGGACAGCCTAACACTGAAGCTTTCTTT,CASSEGQPNTEAFF
TRBJ2-2,TRBV5-1,.,.,TGCGCCAGCAGCTTGGGCTCCACTGGGTCCGGGGAGCTGTTTTTT,CASSLGSTGSGELFF
TRBJ1-4,TRBV27,.,.,TGTGCCAGCAAGCACCCTGAAGGTGAAAAACTGTTTTTT,CASKHPEGEKLFF
TRBJ1-6,TRBV5-6,TRBD1,.,TGTGCCAGCAGGGGACCAGGGGGGAATAATTCACCCCTCCACTTT,CASRGPGGNNSPLHF
TRBJ2-5,TRBV6-5,.,medium-sized,TGTGCCAGCAGTTACTCTGAACAGGGTGGGGAGACCCAGTACTTC,CASSYSEQGGETQYF
TRBJ2-6,TRBV5-1,.,.,TGCGCCAGCAGCTTGGCGAATTCTGGGGCCAACGTCCTGACTTTC,CASSLANSGANVLTF
TRBJ2-5,TRBV19,.,.,TGTGCCAGTAGTATTACAGGGCAAGAGACCCAGTACTTC,CASSITGQETQYF
TRBJ2-5,TRBV6-5,TRBD1,once,TGTGCCAGCAGTTCGGACAGGGTAGAGACCCAGTACTTC,CASSSDRVETQYF
TRBJ1-3,TRBV18,.,.,TGTGCCAGCTCACCCGTACCGACCTCTGGAAACACCATATATTTT,CASSPVPTSGNTIYF
TRBJ2-2,TRBV7-6,TRBD1,.,TGTGCCAGCAGCCCCCGATTTAGGCGACGTCCGGGACAGGTTCCCGGGGAGCTGTTTTTT,CASSPRFRRRPGQVPGELFF
TRBJ1-5,TRBV6-1,.,few,TGTGCCAGCAGTGAGGTGAGGGCAGGCAATCAGCCCCAGCATTTT,CASSEVRAGNQPQHF
TRBJ2-1,TRBV6-6,.,once,TGTGCCAGCAGTTACGCGGGGTCCTACAATGAGCAGTTCTTC,CASSYAGSYNEQFF
TRBJ1-1,TRBV19,.,once,TGTGCCAGTAGTATCGGGGAATTGAACACTGAAGCTTTCTTT,CASSIGELNTEAFF
TRBJ2-7,TRBV2,.,.,TGTGCCAGCTCGGCTGGGTCCCTGTCCTACGAGCAGTACTTC,CASSAGSLSYEQYF
TRBJ1-5,TRBV4-1,TRBD1,.,TGCGCCAGCAGCCCGGACAGGGAACGGCCCCAGCATTTT,CASSPDRERPQHF
TRBJ2-5,TRBV7-9,.,.,TGTGCCAGCAGCTTAGTGATACCACCGAAGGAGACCCAGTACTTC,CASSLVIPPKETQYF
TRBJ2-7,TRBV6-5,.,.,TGTGCCAGCAGTTACAGAGGCCCGAGCTTCGAGCAGTACTTC,CASSYRGPSFEQYF
TRBJ2-5,TRBV5-4,.,.,TGTGCCAGCAGCTTTAATGACCCCCGGTCTGGTGAGACCCAGTACTTC,CASSFNDPRSGETQYF
TRBJ2-7,TRBV18,TRBD1,.,TGTGCCAGCTCACCGGGGACAGCTACCTACGAGCAGTACTTC,CASSPGTATYEQYF
TRBJ2-7,TRBV15,TRBD2,.,TGTGCCACCAGCCCAGGACTAGCGGACTTCGCGCAGTACTTC,CATSPGLADFAQYF
TRBJ2-2,TRBV18,.,.,TGTGCCAGCTCATTGGGAAGAGACACCGGGGAGCTGTTTTTT,CASSLGRDTGELFF
TRBJ2-1,TRBV30,TRBD2,.,TGTGCCTGGAGTGCCGGACTAGCGGGGGTCAATGAGCAGTTCTTC,CAWSAGLAGVNEQFF
TRBJ2-3,TRBV19,TRBD1,once,TGTGCCAGTAGTCGTGGGGGTGGACAGGGCCTGAATACGCAGTATTTT,CASSRGGGQGLNTQYF
TRBJ2-1,TRBV5-1,.,.,TGCGCCAGCAGCCTAGGACAGCCAATTGATGAGCAGTTCTTC,CASSLGQPIDEQFF
TRBJ2-2,TRBV7-9,TRBD2,.,TGTGCCAGCAGCTTGGCTAGCGGGAGTGAAGCCGGGGAGCTGTTTTTT,CASSLASGSEAGELFF
TRBJ2-1,TRBV2,TRBD1,.,TGTGCCAGCAGGTCACGGACAGGGCCAAATGAGCAGTTCTTC,CASRSRTGPNEQFF
TRBJ2-3,TRBV30,.,.,TGTGCCTGGAGCGAGGGGGGCCTCAAAGATACGCAGTATTTT,CAWSEGGLKDTQYF
TRBJ2-4,TRBV30,.,.,TGTGCCTGGAGTAGGGCCCTCTCGGATAAAAACATTCAGTACTTC,CAWSRALSDKNIQYF
TRBJ2-7,TRBV4-1,.,.,TGCGCCAGCAGCCAGGGCAGCGACGAGCAGTACTTC,CASSQGSDEQYF
TRBJ1-4,TRBV18,.,.,TGTGCCAGCTCTCCGGATGGAGAAAAACTGTTTTTT,CASSPDGEKLFF
TRBJ2-7,TRBV18,.,.,TGTGCCAGCTCATTATACCGATCCGAGACCTACGAGCAGTACTTC,CASSLYRSETYEQYF
TRBJ2-7,TRBV13,TRBD2,.,TGTGCCAGCAGCTTGGGCAGCGGGAGGTCCCAGGTCGAGCAGTACTTC,CASSLGSGRSQVEQYF
TRBJ2-5,TRBV9,.,.,TGTGCCAGCGGCCAAAACGCTATGGGGATAGGGGAGACCCAGTACTTC,CASGQNAMGIGETQYF
TRBJ1-2,TRBV27,TRBD1,medium-sized,TGTGCCAGCAGTGAACGGACAGGGGGGAACTATGGCTACACCTTC,CASSERTGGNYGYTF
TRBJ1-5,TRBV28,.,.,TGTGCCGCTGATACGGGGGTTAATCAGCCCCAGCATTTT,CAADTGVNQPQHF
TRBJ2-7,TRBV7-9,TRBD2,.,TGTGCCAGCAGCCGACTAGCGGGAGGGTACGAGCAGTACTTC,CASSRLAGGYEQYF
TRBJ2-7,TRBV5-1,.,.,TGCGCCAGCAGCTTGGCCGATAGCTTGGGGTACGAGCAGTACTTC,CASSLADSLGYEQYF
TRBJ2-1,TRBV6-6,TRBD2,.,TGTGCCAGCACTCGGTCTAGCGGCAATGAGCAGTTCTTC,CASTRSSGNEQFF
TRBJ2-7,TRBV6-6,.,.,TGTGCCAGCAACTCGGCTACATTGTACTACGAGCAGTACTTC,CASNSATLYYEQYF
TRBJ1-1,TRBV13,.,few,TGTGCCAGCAGCGCCCGGGCCGAAGCTTTCTTT,CASSARAEAFF